The 21 T cell receptor beta chains below come from one sample, sequenced in a study of T cells in Graves' hyperthyroidism and ophthalmopathy. Amplified TCR beta CDR3 regions derived from RNA transcripts. The HTBI primer set served for first-round RT-PCR of the TCR CDR3. TCRdb independently ran MiXCR on the multiplex PCR reads; one entry per CDR3 protein. The data contain approximately 530,000 distinct CDR3 sequences, just under 20% of them singletons. The material sequenced was blood. These receptors were taken from a man aged 40-50 years with Graves' ophthalmopathy.

This clonotype was seen only a few times. The rearrangement links TRBV12-5 to TRBJ2-3; D is perhaps TRBD1 (7 bases). CDR3 size: 13 residues. The germline CDR1 and CDR2 sequences are LGHNT and FRNRAP. V was trimmed by 11 bases and J by 6 bases, leaving 18 bases between them. CDR3 sequence: CASGGMSTDTQYF. CDR3 bases: TGTGCTTCAGGGGGGATGTCGACCGATACGCAGTATTTT.

There are many counts of this clonotype. This chain uses TRBV11-2 with TRBJ2-1; 9 nucleotides match TRBD2. Germline loops: CDR1 SGHAT, CDR2 FQNNGV. The CDR3 loop spans 16 amino acids. V trimming: 1 base; J trimming: 4 bases; junction bases outside the gene matches: 5. The chain's CDR3 is CASSLGGGAVYNEQFF. The CDR3 DNA is TGTGCCAGCAGCTTAGGCGGGGGGGCGGTTTACAATGAGCAGTTCTTC.

This clonotype came up a few times. The chain links TRBV18 to TRBJ2-7; a possible D gene is TRBD1 (6 bases). Germline loops: CDR1 KGHSH, CDR2 LQKENI. The CDR3 totals 15 residues. Trimming shortened V by 3 bases and J by 2 bases, and 14 bases separated the two germline ends. The CDR3, as DNA: TGTGCCAGCTCACCCGTCCAGGGGCGCCCCTACGAGCAGTACTTC. Its translation is CASSPVQGRPYEQYF.

This clonotype was recorded at least ten times. The chain couples TRBV20-1 to TRBJ2-5, with TRBD1 identical over 8 bases. Germline V gene sequence: CDR1 DFQATT, CDR2 SNEGSKA (reference sequence). CDR3 length: 13 amino acids. The V segment lost 1 base and the J segment 5 bases; nucleotides outside the gene matches: 3. The CDR3 protein is CSARGQGLETQYF. CDR3 bases: TGCAGTGCTAGAGGACAGGGGCTGGAGACCCAGTACTTC.

This clonotype was recorded at least ten times. The chain links TRBV30 to TRBJ1-5; unclear D gene. Germline CDR1 GTSNPN, CDR2 SVGIG (reference sequence). The CDR3 extends over 15 amino acids. V was trimmed by 5 bases and J by 2 bases, leaving 16 bases between them. CDR3 nucleotides: TGTGCCTGGGGTGGACCTCCTTGGGGCAATCAGCCCCAGCATTTT. It is translated as CAWGGPPWGNQPQHF.

This clonotype was found many times. The chain recombines TRBV11-2 with TRBJ2-3, with 9 nucleotides matching TRBD2. CDR3 length: 14 residues. Germline V gives CDR1 SGHAT, CDR2 FQNNGV. The V and J ends lost 5 bases and 5 bases, in that order; junction bases with no gene match: 5. CDR3 amino acids: CASSIRTSEDTQYF. The CDR3 DNA follows: TGTGCCAGCAGCATCAGGACTAGCGAAGATACGCAGTATTTT.

The CDR3 spells CASSLGIAAYNEQFF. In DNA, the CDR3 is TGTGCCAGCAGCTTAGGTATAGCGGCCTACAATGAGCAGTTCTTC. This chain links TRBV11-2 with TRBJ2-1, with D maybe TRBD2 (6 bases). The V gene lost 1 base and the J gene lost 2 bases, with 9 bases spanning the gap. Germline lookup yields CDR1 SGHAT and CDR2 FQNNGV. The CDR3 runs 15 residues.

This clonotype came up many times. CDR3 in DNA: TGTGCCAGCAGCTTCGTAGGGTTGGCGGGTGAGCAGTTCTTC. Protein sequence: CASSFVGLAGEQFF. V and J are TRBV7-9 and TRBJ2-1, with D perhaps matching TRBD2 (5 bases). V was shortened by 3 bases and J by 9 bases, with 15 bases between the two germline ends. CDR3 length: 14 amino acids. Germline V CDR1 and CDR2: SEHNR, FQNEAQ (reference sequence). The entire variable domain, with the rest obtained from reference TRBV7-9 and TRBJ2-1, is as follows: DTGVSQNPRHKITKRGQNVTFRCDPISEHNRLYWYRQTLGQGPEFLTYFQNEAQLEKSRLLSDRFSAERPKGSFSTLEIQRTEQGDSAMYLCASSFVGLAGEQFFGPGTRLTVL.

This clonotype was observed at least ten times. The chain recombines TRBV7-3 with TRBJ2-3, with 7 nucleotides matching TRBD2. This CDR3 is built from 14 residues. The germline CDR1 and CDR2 sequences are SGHTA and FQGTGA. Trimming took 4 bases from V and 6 from J; bases not matched to a gene: 7. As DNA, the CDR3 is TGTGCCAGCAGCTCCGGACTAGGGGAGGATACGCAGTATTTT. This gives the protein CASSSGLGEDTQYF.

This clonotype came up many times. The chain links TRBV7-9 to TRBJ2-7; 8 nucleotides agree with TRBD2. CDR1 SEHNR and CDR2 FQNEAQ come from the germline V gene (reference sequence). The CDR3 length is 15 residues. V lost 6 bases and J lost 3; bases outside the gene matches: 10. CDR3 protein: CASRPAGALFYEQYF. In DNA, the CDR3 is TGTGCCAGCAGACCAGCGGGAGCCTTATTCTACGAGCAGTACTTC.

The rearrangement links TRBV6-2 or TRBV6-3 to TRBJ1-4; no clear D. From germline, CDR1 is MNHEY and CDR2 SVGEGT. V was trimmed by 4 bases and J by 7 bases, leaving 16 bases between them. CDR3 length: 15 residues. The DNA of the CDR3 is TGTGCCAGCAGTTTGGCCTTCGGGTGTCCTGAAAAACTGTTTTTT. Translation: CASSLAFGCPEKLFF.

This clonotype was counted many times. The chain is built from TRBV3-1 and TRBJ1-1, with TRBD1 identical over 7 bases. CDR3 length equals 15 residues. Germline V CDR1 and CDR2: LGHDT, YNNKEL (reference sequence). J was trimmed by 8 bases and V by 0 bases; bases with no gene match: 9. In nucleotides, the CDR3 is TGTGCCAGCAGCCAAGACCGGGGACAGCCTAGAGAAGCTTTCTTT. It is translated as CASSQDRGQPREAFF.

The chain carries TRBV2 and TRBJ1-1, with D hard to call. The V gene lost 7 bases and the J gene lost 0 bases, with 9 bases spanning the gap. The CDR3 covers 13 residues. Germline CDR1 reads SNHLY; CDR2 reads FYNNEI. DNA of the CDR3: TGTGCCAGCATGTGGGGAATGAACACTGAAGCTTTCTTT. It is translated as CASMWGMNTEAFF.

V usage is TRBV12-3 or TRBV12-4 and J usage is TRBJ2-6; D uncertain. This CDR3 is built from 15 residues. The V and J ends lost 3 bases and 4 bases respectively, with 10 bases between them. The chain's CDR3 is CASSLDAAGANVLTF. Written as DNA, the CDR3 is TGTGCCAGCAGTTTGGATGCGGCAGGGGCCAACGTCCTGACTTTC.

This clonotype turned up a few times. The chain joins TRBV10-3 to TRBJ1-6; 8 bases align to TRBD1. Germline-derived CDR1 and CDR2 are ENHRY and SYGVKD. CDR3 length: 13 amino acids. Trimming removed 4 bases from V and 7 bases from J; junction bases left unmatched: 0. DNA of the CDR3: TGTGCCATCAGTGGGACAGGGAATTCACCCCTCCACTTT. Encoded protein: CAISGTGNSPLHF.

This clonotype was counted ten times or more. The chain has TRBV12-3 or TRBV12-4 and TRBJ1-1; 7 positions agree with TRBD1. V dropped 5 bases and J dropped 3; count of bases not matched to a gene: 6. The CDR3 consists of 14 residues. CDR3 region: CASSRTGTYTEAFF. CDR3 coding DNA: TGTGCCAGCAGTAGGACAGGCACATACACTGAAGCTTTCTTT.

This chain joins TRBV6-1 and TRBJ1-5; no clear D gene. V lost 7 bases to trimming and J lost 4 bases, with 8 bases between them. The CDR3 has 12 residues. Germline V CDR1 and CDR2: MNHNS, SASEGT. CDR3 bases: TGTGCCAGCAATCCACCTAATCAGCCCCAGCATTTT. Translating gives CASNPPNQPQHF.

The rearrangement joins TRBV9 to TRBJ1-1; D uncertain. CDR1 is SGDLS, CDR2 YYNGEE, per germline. This CDR3 contains 15 residues. V gave up 6 bases and J gave up 2 bases, with 17 bases separating them. The CDR3 protein is CASTVVTRANTEAFF. For the CDR3, the DNA is TGTGCCAGCACCGTGGTAACTCGAGCAAACACTGAAGCTTTCTTT.

This clonotype was observed many times. This sequence joins TRBV3-1 and TRBJ2-2; a weak D match, TRBD2 (6 bases). V lost 3 bases, J lost 4 bases, and 12 bases lay in between. The CDR3 covers 15 residues. Germline CDR1 and CDR2: LGHDT and YNNKEL (reference sequence). CDR3 bases: TGTGCCAGCAGCCACGGGGGAGGTGTCACCGGGGAGCTGTTTTTT. This codes for CASSHGGGVTGELFF.

The table lists this clonotype with many counts. The chain has TRBV11-2 and TRBJ2-1; D might be TRBD1 or TRBD2, each matching 7 bases. This CDR3 has 14 amino acids. Trimming removed 7 bases at V and 2 bases at J, with 12 bases between. Germline lookup yields CDR1 SGHAT and CDR2 FQNNGV. CDR3 DNA: TGTGCCAGCAATCCAGGGGGGGCCTACAATGAGCAGTTCTTC. It encodes CASNPGGAYNEQFF.

The chain is built from TRBV6-2 or TRBV6-3 and TRBJ2-1; TRBD2 matches 12 bases. From germline, CDR1 is MNHEY and CDR2 SVGEGT. The V segment lost 2 bases and the J segment 8 bases; nucleotides outside the gene matches: 10. The CDR3 covers 17 residues. As DNA, the CDR3 is TGTGCCAGCAGTTACCGACTGACTAGCGGGAGAGGGCATGAGCAGTTCTTC. This codes for CASSYRLTSGRGHEQFF.